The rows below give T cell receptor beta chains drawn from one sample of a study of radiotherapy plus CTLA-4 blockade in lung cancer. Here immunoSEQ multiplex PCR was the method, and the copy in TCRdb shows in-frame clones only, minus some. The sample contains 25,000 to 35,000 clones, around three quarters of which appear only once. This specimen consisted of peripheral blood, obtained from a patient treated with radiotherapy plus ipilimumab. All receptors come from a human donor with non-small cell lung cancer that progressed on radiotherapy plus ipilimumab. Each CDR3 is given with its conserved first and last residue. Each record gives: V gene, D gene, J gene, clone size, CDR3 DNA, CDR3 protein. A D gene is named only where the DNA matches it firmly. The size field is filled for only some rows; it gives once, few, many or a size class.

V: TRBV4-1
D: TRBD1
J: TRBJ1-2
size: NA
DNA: TGCGCCAGCAGCCAATCGACAGGGGGCTATGGCTACACCTTC
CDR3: CASSQSTGGYGYTF

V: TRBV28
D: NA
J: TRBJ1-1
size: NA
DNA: TGTGCCAGCAGTTCCTACTTTCAGGGGCAGGGGCTGAACACTGAAGCTTTCTTT
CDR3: CASSSYFQGQGLNTEAFF

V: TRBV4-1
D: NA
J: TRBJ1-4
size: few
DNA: TGCGCCAGCAGGGAACAGGGTAATGAAAAACTGTTTTTT
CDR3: CASREQGNEKLFF

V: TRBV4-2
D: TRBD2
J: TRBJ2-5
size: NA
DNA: TGTGCCAGCAGCCGCCGGGGGGGCCAAGAGACCCAGTACTTC
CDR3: CASSRRGGQETQYF

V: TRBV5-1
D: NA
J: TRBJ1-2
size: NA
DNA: TGCGCCAGCAGCTTGGGGCAGGACTATGGCTACACCTTC
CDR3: CASSLGQDYGYTF

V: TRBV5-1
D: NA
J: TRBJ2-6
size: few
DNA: TGCGCCAGCAGTTTCGACCACTCTGGGGCCAACGTCCTGACTTTC
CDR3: CASSFDHSGANVLTF

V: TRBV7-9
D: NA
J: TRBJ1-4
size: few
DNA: TGTGCCAGCAGCTTAGTCCAGGGAATGGGTGAAAAACTGTTTTTT
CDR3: CASSLVQGMGEKLFF

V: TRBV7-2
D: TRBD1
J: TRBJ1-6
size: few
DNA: TGTGCCAGCAGCTCCAACCATGGACAGGGGGATTCACCCCTCCACTTT
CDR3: CASSSNHGQGDSPLHF

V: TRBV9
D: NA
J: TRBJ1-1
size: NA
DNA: TGTGCCAGCAGCGTAGAAGACCGAGTGAACACTGAAGCTTTCTTT
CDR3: CASSVEDRVNTEAFF

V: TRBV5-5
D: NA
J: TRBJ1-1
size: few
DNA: TGTGCCAGCAGCGATACTCGGACAATAAGTACGAACACTGAAGCTTTCTTT
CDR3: CASSDTRTISTNTEAFF

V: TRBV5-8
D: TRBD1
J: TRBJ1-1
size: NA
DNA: TGTGCCAGCAGCTTGTTAAGGGGGCTTGGCACTGAAGCTTTCTTT
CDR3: CASSLLRGLGTEAFF

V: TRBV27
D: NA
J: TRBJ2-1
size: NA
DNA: TGTGCCAGCAGTTTAACTGTAGGCCCCCTAGCTGAGCAGTTCTTC
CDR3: CASSLTVGPLAEQFF

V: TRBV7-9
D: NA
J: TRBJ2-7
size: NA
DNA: TGTGCCAGCAGTCCTCAGGGCCTCGGGCTCGAGCAGTACTTC
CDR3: CASSPQGLGLEQYF

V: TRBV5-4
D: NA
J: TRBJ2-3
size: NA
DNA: TGTGCCAGCAGCCTCGAAGGGGGAGGGCAGTATTTT
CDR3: CASSLEGGGQYF

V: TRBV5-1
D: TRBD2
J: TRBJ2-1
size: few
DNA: TGCGCCAGCAGCTCCGGACTAGGCGATGAGCAGTTCTTC
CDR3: CASSSGLGDEQFF

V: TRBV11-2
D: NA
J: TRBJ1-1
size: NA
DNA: TGTGCCAGCAGCTTAGAGTTGAACACTGAAGCTTTCTTT
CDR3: CASSLELNTEAFF

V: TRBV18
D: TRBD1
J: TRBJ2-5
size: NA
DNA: TGTGCCAGCTCACTTCAGACAGGGGGCGCCCAAGAGACCCAGTACTTC
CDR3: CASSLQTGGAQETQYF

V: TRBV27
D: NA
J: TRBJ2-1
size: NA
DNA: TGTGCCAGCAGTTTGGACCGTCACAATGAGCAGTTCTTC
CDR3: CASSLDRHNEQFF

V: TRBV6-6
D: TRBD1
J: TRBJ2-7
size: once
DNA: TGTGCCAGCAGTTACTCTTCAGGGACAGGGCCGTACGAGCAGTACTTC
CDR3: CASSYSSGTGPYEQYF

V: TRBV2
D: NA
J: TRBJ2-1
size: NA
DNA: TGTGCCAGCAGTGAAGTAGATAGCCCCCGATCGGAGCAGTTCTTC
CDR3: CASSEVDSPRSEQFF

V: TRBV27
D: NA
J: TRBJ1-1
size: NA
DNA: TGTGCCAGCAGTTTAACCGGGGGAAACAGCGTGAACACTGAAGCTTTCTTT
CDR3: CASSLTGGNSVNTEAFF

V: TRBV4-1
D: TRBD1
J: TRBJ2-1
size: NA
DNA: TGCGCCAGCAGCCTGAAGACAGGGTATGAGCAGTTCTTC
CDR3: CASSLKTGYEQFF

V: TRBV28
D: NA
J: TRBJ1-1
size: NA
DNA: TGTGCCAGCAGTTTTAACGCGGGTGAAGCTTTCTTT
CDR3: CASSFNAGEAFF

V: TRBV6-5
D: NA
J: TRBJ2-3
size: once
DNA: TGTGCCGCGACGGACAGAAGCACAGATACGCAGTATTTT
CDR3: CAATDRSTDTQYF

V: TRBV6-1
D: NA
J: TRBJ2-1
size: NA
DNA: TGTGCCAGCAGTTTTCAGGGCGGCGGGGATGAGCAGTTCTTC
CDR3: CASSFQGGGDEQFF

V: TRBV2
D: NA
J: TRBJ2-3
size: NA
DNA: TGTGCCAGCAGTGAATCACTCACAGATACGCAGTATTTT
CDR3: CASSESLTDTQYF

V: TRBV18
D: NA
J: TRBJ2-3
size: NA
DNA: TGTGCCAGCTCACCCGTTGAGAGGGGAGATACGCAGTATTTT
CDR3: CASSPVERGDTQYF

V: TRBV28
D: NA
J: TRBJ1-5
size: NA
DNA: TGTGCCAGCAGTTCGACGGTACCCCAGCATTTT
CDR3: CASSSTVPQHF

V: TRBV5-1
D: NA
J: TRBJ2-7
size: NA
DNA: TGCGCCAGCAGCTTGGGGGGCTCGGTCAACGAGCAGTACTTC
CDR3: CASSLGGSVNEQYF

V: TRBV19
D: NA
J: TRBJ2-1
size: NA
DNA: TGTGCCAGTAGTATAAAGGTGCGGGACGGTGTCTACAATGAGCAGTTCTTC
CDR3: CASSIKVRDGVYNEQFF

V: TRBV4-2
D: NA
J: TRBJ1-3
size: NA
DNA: TGTGCCAGCAGCCAAGATATGGTCGCCCTGTTCGGAAACACCATATATTTT
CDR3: CASSQDMVALFGNTIYF

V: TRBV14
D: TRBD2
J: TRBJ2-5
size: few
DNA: TGTGCCAGCAGCCAGCGGTCAGCGGGAGGGCCCAGAGAGACCCAGTACTTC
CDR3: CASSQRSAGGPRETQYF

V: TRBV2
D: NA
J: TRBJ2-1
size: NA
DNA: TGTGCCAGCAGTCCTGGAGGGGGCGTAAGCAATGAGCAGTTCTTC
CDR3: CASSPGGGVSNEQFF

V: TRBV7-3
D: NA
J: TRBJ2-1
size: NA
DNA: TGTGCCAGCAGCTTACGGCGCGACAGTGGTGAGCAGTTCTTC
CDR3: CASSLRRDSGEQFF

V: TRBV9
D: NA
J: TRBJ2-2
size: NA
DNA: TGTGCCAGCAGCTGGGAGGGGGACGGGGAGCTGCTTTTT
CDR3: CASSWEGDGELLF

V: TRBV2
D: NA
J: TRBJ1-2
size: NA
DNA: TGTGCCAGCAGTGCCCTAGGGAGCCCCAGAGGCTACACCTTC
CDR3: CASSALGSPRGYTF

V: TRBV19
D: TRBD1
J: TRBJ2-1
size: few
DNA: TGTGCCAGCAGAGAGACAGGGGGCAGGTATCAGTTCTTC
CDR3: CASRETGGRYQFF

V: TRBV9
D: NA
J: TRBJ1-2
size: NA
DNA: TGTGCCAGCAGCGTCTCAAAACAACTCTATGGCTACACCTTC
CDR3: CASSVSKQLYGYTF

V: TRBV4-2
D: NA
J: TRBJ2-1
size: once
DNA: TGTGCCAGCAGCCAAGATGACCTCAGCTCCTACAATGAGCAGTTCTTC
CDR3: CASSQDDLSSYNEQFF

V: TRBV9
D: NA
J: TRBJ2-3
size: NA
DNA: TGTGCCAGCAGCGCAGGGGTAAAGGGCACAGATACGCAGTATTTT
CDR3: CASSAGVKGTDTQYF

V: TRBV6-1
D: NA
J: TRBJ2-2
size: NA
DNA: TGTGCCAGCAGTGTTGCCGGGGAGCTGTTTTTT
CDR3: CASSVAGELFF

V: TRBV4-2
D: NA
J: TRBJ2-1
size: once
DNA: TGTGCCAGCAGCCAAGTCCCGCGTTCGGTGCGGCCGAACAATGAGCAGTTCTTC
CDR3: CASSQVPRSVRPNNEQFF

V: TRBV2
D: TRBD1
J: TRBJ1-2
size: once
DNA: TGTGCCATCCTACCGGGACAGGGATATGGCTACACCTTC
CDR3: CAILPGQGYGYTF

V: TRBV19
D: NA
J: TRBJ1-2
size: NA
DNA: TGTGCCACCTCCCCCCCGGGGGACCCCTATGGCTACACCTTC
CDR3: CATSPPGDPYGYTF

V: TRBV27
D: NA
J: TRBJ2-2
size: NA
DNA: TGTGCCAGCAGGTGGGGGGTCCCCGGGGAGCTGTTTTTT
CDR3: CASRWGVPGELFF

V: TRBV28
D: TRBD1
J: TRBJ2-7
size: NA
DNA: TGTGCCAGCAGTCCGTGGACAGGGGGCCGACAGGAGCAGTACTTC
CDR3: CASSPWTGGRQEQYF

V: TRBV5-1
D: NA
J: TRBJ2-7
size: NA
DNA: TGCGCCAGCAGCTTAGGGGGTAGGAGGAGTGATTCCTACGAGCAGTACTTC
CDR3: CASSLGGRRSDSYEQYF

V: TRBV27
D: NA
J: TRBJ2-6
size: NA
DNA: TGTGCCAGCAGCTCTCCACTCTCTGGGGCCAACGTCCTGACTTTC
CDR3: CASSSPLSGANVLTF

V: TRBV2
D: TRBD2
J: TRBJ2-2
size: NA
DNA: TGTGCCAGCAGGCCCCCCGGCGGGAGGGCCGGGGCCGGGGAGCTGTTTTTT
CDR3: CASRPPGGRAGAGELFF

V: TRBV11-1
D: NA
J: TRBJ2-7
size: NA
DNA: TGTGCCAGCAGCATCTACGGGACTTCTTACGAGCAGTACTTC
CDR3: CASSIYGTSYEQYF

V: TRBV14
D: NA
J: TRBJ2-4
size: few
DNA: TGTGCCAGCAGCCAAGGGACAGGGAGGGCCCTAGCCAAAAACATTCAGTACTTC
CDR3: CASSQGTGRALAKNIQYF

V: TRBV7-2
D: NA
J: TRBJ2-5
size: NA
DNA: TGTGCCAGCAGCCCGGGACCGCGGACCCAGTACTTC
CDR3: CASSPGPRTQYF

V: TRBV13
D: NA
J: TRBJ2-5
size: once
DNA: TGTGCCAGCAGCTTGGCTGGAAAAGAGACTCAGTACTTC
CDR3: CASSLAGKETQYF

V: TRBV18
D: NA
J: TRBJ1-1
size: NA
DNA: TGTGCCAGCTCGCTCGACCAGAACACTGAAGCTTTCTTT
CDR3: CASSLDQNTEAFF

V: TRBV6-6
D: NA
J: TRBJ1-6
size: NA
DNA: TGTGCCAGCAGTTACACCGGGGACGTTAATTCACCCCTCCACTTT
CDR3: CASSYTGDVNSPLHF